Below, 12 T cell receptor beta chains from the same sample are listed, as sequenced in a study of T cell repertoires in aging, cancer and after chemotherapy. TCR beta rearrangements were amplified from peripheral blood genomic DNA. Rearranged V-D-J TRB sequences were amplified with a mixed TRB-A/B primer pool. One entry per CDR3 protein results from TCRdb running MiXCR on the multiplex PCR reads. The sample records 2,000 or so distinct CDR3 sequences, 20% to 25% being singletons. Sequencing input: blood. These receptors came from a human donor with a solid tumor.

The V gene is TRBV11-2, the J gene TRBJ2-7, with D possibly being TRBD2 (7 bases). This CDR3 is 16 amino acids long. The germline gives CDR1 SGHAT, CDR2 FQNNGV. The V end lost 0 bases, the J end lost 2 bases, and 14 bases lay between the germline ends. CDR3 in amino acids: CASSLDWGGPTYEQYF. CDR3 bases: TGTGCCAGCAGCTTAGATTGGGGGGGGCCAACCTACGAGCAGTACTTC.

This clonotype was found a few times. The genes are TRBV7-9 and TRBJ2-5; 14 bases are shared with TRBD2. Losses at the gene ends were 3 bases for V and 3 bases for J; bases not matched to a gene: 6. The CDR3 is 17 residues long. In germline, CDR1 is SEHNR, CDR2 FQNEAQ (reference sequence). The CDR3 is CASSLGTGLAGEETQYF. CDR3 nucleotide sequence: TGTGCCAGCAGCTTGGGGACGGGACTAGCGGGAGAAGAGACCCAGTACTTC.

This chain uses TRBV6-1 with TRBJ2-4; either TRBD1 or TRBD2 may supply D (6 bases each). Germline V gene sequence: CDR1 MNHNS, CDR2 SASEGT. The CDR3 covers 18 residues. The V end was cut by 0 bases, the J end by 4 bases, with 19 bases between. The CDR3, as DNA: TGTGCCAGCAGTGAAGCGTTCCTTCCGGGGGCGTTTAAAAACATTCAGTACTTC. Its translation: CASSEAFLPGAFKNIQYF.

This clonotype was seen a handful of times. This chain connects TRBV20-1 to TRBJ2-2; 7 bases are shared with TRBD2. V gave up 6 bases and J gave up 1 base; unmatched junction bases: 5. The CDR3 is 14 amino acids. Germline values: CDR1 DFQATT, CDR2 SNEGSKA (reference sequence). In DNA form, the CDR3 reads TGCAGTGCAAGGGACTACCGGAACACCGGGGAGCTGTTTTTT. Protein sequence: CSARDYRNTGELFF.

By share, this clonotype ranks as medium-sized. The chain has TRBV5-3 and TRBJ2-1, with 10 bases lining up with TRBD2. TRBV5-3 is labeled an ORF, and its function is uncertain. V lost 5 bases to trimming and J lost 5 bases; unmatched junction nucleotides: 16. CDR3 size: 18 residues. The CDR3 nucleotides read TGTGCCAGAAGTGGCGGTGGTCTAGCGGGAGTTCGTCACAATGAGCAGTTCTTC. It is translated as CARSGGGLAGVRHNEQFF.

Regarding this clonotype: One end of the junction varies from germline; a read error may be responsible. The chain has TRBV6-1 and TRBJ1-2; 9 positions match TRBD1. The CDR3 is 14 residues long. Germline values: CDR1 MNHNS, CDR2 SASEGT. The DNA of the CDR3 is TGCGCCAGCAGTGCGGACAGGGGCTTCTATGGCTACACCTTC. Protein product: CASSADRGFYGYTF.

This clonotype is labeled as medium-sized. The chain joins TRBV29-1 to TRBJ1-1, with TRBD1 matching 8 bases. Per the germline V gene, CDR1 is SQVTM and CDR2 is ANQGSEA. The J segment lost 3 bases and the V segment lost 6 bases, leaving 6 bases of the junction unmatched. CDR3 size: 13 residues. CDR3 loop: CSVDRVGYTEAFF. The DNA for the CDR3 is TGCAGCGTGGACAGGGTAGGGTACACTGAAGCTTTCTTT. The full variable domain, its missing parts supplied by reference TRBV29-1 and TRBJ1-1, is SAVISQKPSRDICQRGTSLTIQCQVDSQVTMMFWYRQQPGQSLTLIATANQGSEATYESGFVIDKFPISRPNLTFSTLTVSNMSPEDSSIYLCSVDRVGYTEAFFGQGTRLTVV.

This clonotype is labeled medium-sized. The chain carries TRBV27 and TRBJ2-3; 8 positions agree with TRBD1. The CDR3 is 13 amino acids. Trimming cost V 6 bases and J 5 bases; bases outside gene matches: 4. Germline lookup yields CDR1 MNHEY and CDR2 SMNVEV (reference sequence). DNA of the CDR3: TGTGCCAGCAGGACAGGGGCGGTAGATACGCAGTATTTT. Its translation is CASRTGAVDTQYF.

By proportion, this clonotype is medium-sized. This rearrangement joins TRBV24-1 to TRBJ2-1, with D hard to call. CDR3 length: 15 amino acids. Germline V CDR1 and CDR2: KGHDR, SFDVKD. V was cut by 4 bases and J by 1 base, with 10 bases left in between. CDR3: CATSDPLISYNEQFF. The CDR3 coding sequence is TGTGCCACCAGTGACCCCCTGATTTCCTACAATGAGCAGTTCTTC.

This clonotype occurred a few times. The V and J genes are TRBV9 and TRBJ2-3; no clear D gene. CDR1 and CDR2 (germline): SGDLS, YYNGEE. The CDR3 contains 12 residues. Trimming removed 4 bases from V and 2 bases from J, with 5 bases in between. CDR3: CASSPDTDTQYF. CDR3 sequence (DNA): TGTGCCAGCAGCCCAGACACAGATACGCAGTATTTT.

A remark on this clonotype: A clone one base away is much larger, so this may be a read error. V usage is TRBV27 and J usage is TRBJ1-4; 10 positions agree with TRBD1. The CDR3 extends over 17 amino acids. Germline trimming cut 6 bases from V and 4 bases from J; bases unmatched to any gene: 11. Germline V gene sequence: CDR1 MNHEY, CDR2 SMNVEV (reference sequence). The DNA for the CDR3 is TGTGCCAGCAGCGTACCGACGGGACAGGGGTTTAATGAAAAACTGTTTTTT. Translated: CASSVPTGQGFNEKLFF.

This clonotype ranks as medium-sized. The chain uses TRBV19 and TRBJ1-6; the match to TRBD1 covers 9 bases. With V trimmed by 9 bases and J by 0 bases, 6 bases remained unmatched. The CDR3 is 16 amino acids. The germline CDR1 and CDR2 sequences are LNHDA and SQIVND (reference sequence). CDR3 region: CASRQGVSSYNSPLHF. CDR3 DNA: TGTGCCAGCCGACAGGGGGTCAGCTCCTATAATTCACCCCTCCACTTT.